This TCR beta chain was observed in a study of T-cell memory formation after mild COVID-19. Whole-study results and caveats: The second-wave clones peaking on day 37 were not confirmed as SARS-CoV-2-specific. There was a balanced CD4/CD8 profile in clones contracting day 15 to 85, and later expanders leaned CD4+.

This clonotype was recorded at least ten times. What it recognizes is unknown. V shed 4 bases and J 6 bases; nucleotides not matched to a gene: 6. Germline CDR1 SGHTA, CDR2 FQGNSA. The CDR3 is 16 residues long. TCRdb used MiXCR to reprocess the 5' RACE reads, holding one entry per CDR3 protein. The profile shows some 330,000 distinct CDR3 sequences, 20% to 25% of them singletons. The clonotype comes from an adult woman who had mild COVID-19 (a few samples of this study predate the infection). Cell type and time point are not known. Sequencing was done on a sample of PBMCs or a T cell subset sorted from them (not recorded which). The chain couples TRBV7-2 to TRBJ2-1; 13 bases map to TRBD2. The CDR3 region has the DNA TGTGCCAGCAGCTCGCAACTAGCGGGAGGGCCCAATGAGCAGTTCTTC. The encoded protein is CASSSQLAGGPNEQFF.